This paragraph reports one TCR beta chain. This entry is derived from a study of blood T cell repertoires in COVID-19. Only in-frame clones appear in the TCRdb table, and some are missing; sequencing was by immunoSEQ multiplex PCR. The data show more than 95,000 clones, over 75% seen once. The V segment lost 1 base and the J segment 2 bases; nucleotides outside the gene matches: 6. The CDR3 covers 16 residues. Germline V gene data show CDR1 as LNHDA and CDR2 as SQIVND (reference sequence). Sequences were obtained from peripheral blood. The receptor was derived from a man older than 75 with active or convalescent COVID-19. The chain combines TRBV19 with TRBJ2-7, with 9 bases identical to TRBD2. The CDR3 DNA reads as TGTGCCAGTAGTATAGGAGGGCTAGCGGGGACCTACGAGCAGTACTTC. It is translated as CASSIGGLAGTYEQYF.